This entry lists 31 T cell receptor beta chains sequenced from one sample in a study of CD8 T cells in Susac syndrome. RNA was extracted with the RNeasy kit, and a quantity of roughly 0.5 to 1 ug was reverse transcribed using random hexamers. TCRdb ran MiXCR on the immunoSEQ multiplex PCR reads and lists one entry per CDR3 protein. The sample lists some 110,000 distinct CDR3 sequences; just over 95% were seen once. Material for sequencing was CD4+ T cells from PBMCs. These receptors all come from a human donor with Susac syndrome.

The chain couples TRBV9 to TRBJ2-7; 12 nucleotides agree with TRBD2. Losses at the gene ends were 3 bases for V and 0 bases for J; bases not matched to a gene: 10. The CDR3 extends over 18 amino acids. Germline-derived CDR1 and CDR2 are SGDLS and YYNGEE. CDR3 amino acids: CASSADVGLAGISYEQYF. For the CDR3, the DNA is TGTGCCAGCAGCGCGGACGTCGGACTAGCGGGGATCTCCTACGAGCAGTACTTC.

V gene TRBV5-1 combines with J gene TRBJ2-7; no firm D call. Germline CDR1 and CDR2: SGHRS and YFSETQ. The CDR3 runs to 16 residues. V was clipped by 4 bases and J by 3 bases, with 20 bases between them. DNA of the CDR3: TGCGCCAGCAGCCTGGGCGTGTGGGCGTTGGACTACGAGCAGTACTTC. It yields the protein CASSLGVWALDYEQYF. The variable domain in full, with the rest retrieved from reference TRBV5-1 and TRBJ2-7, is KAGVTQTPRYLIKTRGQQVTLSCSPISGHRSVSWYQQTPGQGLQFLFEYFSETQRNKGNFPGRFSGRQFSNSRSEMNVSTLELGDSALYLCASSLGVWALDYEQYFGPGTRLTVT.

The V gene is TRBV7-2, the J gene TRBJ2-3, with D tentatively TRBD2 (6 bases). CDR3 size: 16 residues. V lost 5 bases, J lost 1 base, and 16 bases lay in between. Germline CDR1 SGHTA, CDR2 FQGNSA. The CDR3 region has the DNA TGTGCCAGCAGCCTACAGTTGGGGGGAGGCACAGATACGCAGTATTTT. This sequence encodes CASSLQLGGGTDTQYF.

This chain links TRBV7-2 with TRBJ1-2; D not resolved. The CDR3 spans 14 residues. CDR1 and CDR2 (germline): SGHTA, FQGNSA. Deletions cut 4 bases from V and 0 bases from J, with 9 bases between. The CDR3 is CASSSVRANYGYTF. For the CDR3, the DNA is TGTGCCAGCAGCTCGGTTAGGGCTAACTATGGCTACACCTTC.

The rearrangement links TRBV6-5 to TRBJ1-2; D is unclear. Germline V CDR1 and CDR2: MNHEY, SVGAGI. Trimming removed 6 bases from V and 7 bases from J, with 15 bases in between. The CDR3 loop spans 13 amino acids. CDR3 coding DNA: TGTGCCAGCAGAAACCGGGCGGAGGGTGGCTACACCTTC. It encodes CASRNRAEGGYTF.

V usage is TRBV29-1 and J usage is TRBJ1-4; possibly TRBD1 for D (6 bases). CDR3 length: 14 residues. The ends were cut back, 3 bases at V and 7 bases at J, with 15 bases in the middle. Germline V gene sequence: CDR1 SQVTM, CDR2 ANQGSEA. The CDR3 DNA follows: TGCAGCGTTGACCCCACAGGGAGGAGTGAAAAACTGTTTTTT. Its protein product is CSVDPTGRSEKLFF.

The J gene is TRBJ2-7, the V gene TRBV9; either TRBD1 or TRBD2 may supply D (5 bases each). Germline assignment: CDR1 SGDLS and CDR2 YYNGEE. V lost 4 bases and J 6 bases, leaving 20 bases between the germline ends. The CDR3 has 15 residues. The CDR3 DNA follows: TGTGCCAGCAGCCCCCCCCACGGGACGACCTTCGAGCAGTACTTC. Translating it yields CASSPPHGTTFEQYF.

This chain links TRBV4-3 with TRBJ1-5, with unresolved D. Per germline, CDR1 LGHNA and CDR2 YSLEER. The CDR3 sequence is 15 residues long. Deletions cut 4 bases from V and 5 bases from J, with 15 bases between. DNA of the CDR3: TGCGCCAGCAGCCCCGGCTTCATGCAAGATCAGCCCCAGCATTTT. Its protein is CASSPGFMQDQPQHF.

This chain connects TRBV25-1 to TRBJ2-5, with D hard to call. The CDR3 has 15 residues. Germline V gene data show CDR1 as MGHDK and CDR2 as SYGVNS. The V end lost 1 base, the J end lost 2 bases, and 11 bases lay between the germline ends. CDR3 residues: CASSESLLIQETQYF. In DNA form, the CDR3 reads TGTGCCAGCAGTGAATCTTTACTCATACAAGAGACCCAGTACTTC.

The CDR3 region is CSARRALSMDQPQHF. The CDR3 DNA reads as TGCAGTGCTAGAAGGGCACTTAGTATGGATCAGCCCCAGCATTTT. This chain uses TRBV20-1 with TRBJ1-5; D is ambiguous. V lost 2 bases and J 5 bases, leaving 16 bases between the germline ends. This CDR3 spans 15 amino acids. From germline, CDR1 is DFQATT and CDR2 SNEGSKA (reference sequence).

This rearrangement joins TRBV12-3 or TRBV12-4 to TRBJ1-1; D possibly corresponds to TRBD1 (5 bases). The CDR3 is 11 amino acids. The V gene lost 8 bases and the J gene lost 11 bases, with 15 bases spanning the gap. In DNA form, the CDR3 reads TGTGCCAGCCGGGGGGTCGCCGGGGCTTTCTTT. Its translation is CASRGVAGAFF.

The J gene is TRBJ2-3, the V gene TRBV20-1; 11 nucleotides match TRBD2. Germline assignment: CDR1 DFQATT and CDR2 SNEGSKA (reference sequence). CDR3 length equals 15 residues. J lost 0 bases, V lost 3 bases, and 2 bases had no gene match. CDR3 nucleotides: TGCAGTGCTAGTGGGACTAGCGGTAGCACAGATACGCAGTATTTT. It encodes CSASGTSGSTDTQYF.

The chain carries TRBV30 and TRBJ1-5, with unresolved D. The V and J ends lost 1 base and 2 bases respectively, with 9 bases between them. This CDR3 has 14 residues. Germline V gene lookup returns CDR1 GTSNPN and CDR2 SVGIG (reference sequence). The DNA for the CDR3 is TGTGCCTGGAGTGGGGCAGCGCGCAATCAGCCCCAGCATTTT. Protein product: CAWSGAARNQPQHF.

V is TRBV29-1 and J is TRBJ2-1; 11 nucleotides line up with TRBD2. V was pared by 6 bases and J by 3 bases, with 7 bases of the junction left unmatched. CDR3 length: 15 amino acids. Per the germline V gene, CDR1 is SQVTM and CDR2 is ANQGSEA. The CDR3 reads CSVVTSGGFYNEQFF. As DNA, the CDR3 is TGCAGCGTCGTCACTAGCGGGGGCTTCTACAATGAGCAGTTCTTC.

This chain joins TRBV7-3 and TRBJ1-1, with 9 positions matching TRBD1. Germline-derived CDR1 and CDR2 are SGHTA and FQGTGA. J lost 1 base, V lost 4 bases, and 4 bases had no gene match. This CDR3 contains 15 residues. CDR3 residues: CASSSGQGPNTEAFF. The CDR3 DNA reads TGTGCCAGCAGCTCCGGACAGGGGCCGAACACTGAAGCTTTCTTT.

The gene calls are TRBV7-9 and TRBJ1-1; D perhaps matches TRBD1 (5 bases). Germline V lookup: CDR1 SEHNR, CDR2 FQNEAQ (reference sequence). The CDR3 spans 13 residues. V dropped 5 bases and J dropped 8 bases, with 15 bases sitting between them. The CDR3 DNA reads as TGTGCCAGCAGCCCCAGGATCGGGGGGGAAGCTTTCTTT. Residues: CASSPRIGGEAFF. The full variable domain, rest sourced from reference TRBV7-9 and TRBJ1-1, is DTGVSQNPRHKITKRGQNVTFRCDPISEHNRLYWYRQTLGQGPEFLTYFQNEAQLEKSRLLSDRFSAERPKGSFSTLEIQRTEQGDSAMYLCASSPRIGGEAFFGQGTRLTVV.

The chain recombines TRBV5-4 with TRBJ2-3; D possibly matches TRBD1 or TRBD2 (5 bases each). In germline, CDR1 is SGHNT, CDR2 YYREEE (reference sequence). V gave up 1 base and J gave up 3 bases, with 12 bases separating them. CDR3 size: 15 residues. In DNA, the CDR3 is TGTGCCAGCAGCTTGATCGACAGAGGGACAGATACGCAGTATTTT. Protein product: CASSLIDRGTDTQYF.

This chain connects TRBV29-1 to TRBJ2-5; D possibly corresponds to TRBD2 (7 bases). The germline V and J ends were trimmed by 5 bases and 5 bases, with 15 bases remaining between them. The CDR3 is made up of 13 amino acids. The germline gives CDR1 SQVTM, CDR2 ANQGSEA. CDR3 loop: CSVTKGGLETQYF. The CDR3 DNA follows: TGCAGCGTTACGAAGGGGGGGTTGGAGACCCAGTACTTC.

The rearrangement links TRBV11-1 to TRBJ2-3, with D unresolved. The CDR3 extends over 14 amino acids. V lost 1 base and J lost 4, with 9 bases in between. Germline lookup yields CDR1 SGHAT and CDR2 FQDESV (reference sequence). This CDR3 reads CASSLGAWADTQYF. In DNA, the CDR3 is TGTGCCAGCAGCTTAGGAGCCTGGGCAGATACGCAGTATTTT.

This clonotype was observed a single time. The chain combines TRBV9 with TRBJ2-1, with TRBD2 matching 13 bases. Germline CDR1 reads SGDLS; CDR2 reads YYNGEE. The CDR3 loop spans 15 amino acids. V gave up 0 bases and J gave up 8 bases; unmatched junction bases: 2. The CDR3 coding sequence is TGTGCCAGCAGCGTAGGACTAGCGGGAGGCTATGAGCAGTTCTTC. Its translation is CASSVGLAGGYEQFF.

This chain connects TRBV15 to TRBJ1-2; D remains unclear. The V end was cut by 4 bases, the J end by 1 base, with 1 base between. Germline lookup yields CDR1 LNHNV and CDR2 YYDKDF (reference sequence). CDR3 size: 11 residues. The CDR3 DNA follows: TGTGCCACCAGCAATAACTATGGCTACACCTTC. As protein: CATSNNYGYTF.

The gene calls are TRBV11-1 and TRBJ2-2; D may be TRBD1 or TRBD2 (5 bases each). CDR1 is SGHAT, CDR2 FQDESV, per germline (reference sequence). The CDR3 runs 15 residues. V shed 4 bases and J shed 1 base, with 10 bases lying between them. In DNA, the CDR3 is TGTGCCAGCAGCTCCCTTGGGGGGAACACCGGGGAGCTGTTTTTT. Translated, it gives CASSSLGGNTGELFF. The entire variable domain, with the rest obtained from reference TRBV11-1 and TRBJ2-2, is as follows: EAEVAQSPRYKITEKSQAVAFWCDPISGHATLYWYRQILGQGPELLVQFQDESVVDDSQLPKDRFSAERLKGVDSTLKIQPAELGDSAMYLCASSSLGGNTGELFFGEGSRLTVL.

V usage is TRBV9 and J usage is TRBJ2-3; no firm D call. Germline V gene data show CDR1 as SGDLS and CDR2 as YYNGEE. The CDR3 is 12 residues long. V dropped 5 bases and J dropped 4 bases, with 8 bases sitting between them. CDR3 loop: CASRGVADTQYF. The CDR3 DNA is TGTGCCAGCAGGGGCGTGGCAGATACGCAGTATTTT.

The chain carries TRBV29-1 and TRBJ1-5; 9 nucleotides match TRBD1. Trimming at V came to 8 bases and at J to 2 bases, leaving 4 bases not matched to a gene. The CDR3 is 13 residues long. CDR1 is SQVTM and CDR2 is ANQGSEA in the germline V gene. CDR3 amino acids: CSLRDRGNQPQHF. CDR3 DNA sequence: TGCAGCCTCCGGGACAGGGGCAATCAGCCCCAGCATTTT. Based on the CDR3 plus reference TRBV29-1 and TRBJ1-5, the full variable domain is SAVISQKPSRDICQRGTSLTIQCQVDSQVTMMFWYRQQPGQSLTLIATANQGSEATYESGFVIDKFPISRPNLTFSTLTVSNMSPEDSSIYLCSLRDRGNQPQHFGDGTRLSIL.

The chain is built from TRBV29-1 and TRBJ2-5; no definite D call. The CDR3 is made up of 12 amino acids. Germline assignment: CDR1 SQVTM and CDR2 ANQGSEA. The germline V and J ends were trimmed by 7 bases and 5 bases, with 14 bases remaining between them. The CDR3 DNA sequence: TGCAGCGCCCTGACTTGGCCGGAGACCCAGTACTTC. Protein sequence: CSALTWPETQYF.

This clonotype has just a few counts. V is TRBV3-1 and J is TRBJ1-5, with unresolved D. This CDR3 spans 13 amino acids. CDR1 and CDR2 (germline): LGHDT, YNNKEL (reference sequence). V lost 4 bases to trimming and J lost 1 base, with 5 bases between them. As DNA, the CDR3 is TGTGCCAGCAGCCGCCAGAGCAATCAGCCCCAGCATTTT. It is translated as CASSRQSNQPQHF. Drawing the rest from reference TRBV3-1 and TRBJ1-5, the complete variable domain is DTAVSQTPKYLVTQMGNDKSIKCEQNLGHDTMYWYKQDSKKFLKIMFSYNNKELIINETVPNRFSPKSPDKAHLNLHINSLELGDSAVYFCASSRQSNQPQHFGDGTRLSIL.

The chain links TRBV29-1 to TRBJ1-1; D might be TRBD1 (5 bases). The germline gives CDR1 SQVTM, CDR2 ANQGSEA. The CDR3 covers 12 residues. V lost 4 bases, J lost 4 bases, and 10 bases lay in between. The CDR3 here is CSVASGSTEAFF. CDR3 nucleotide sequence: TGCAGCGTTGCCTCAGGGTCCACTGAAGCTTTCTTT. The variable domain in full, with the rest retrieved from reference TRBV29-1 and TRBJ1-1, is SAVISQKPSRDICQRGTSLTIQCQVDSQVTMMFWYRQQPGQSLTLIATANQGSEATYESGFVIDKFPISRPNLTFSTLTVSNMSPEDSSIYLCSVASGSTEAFFGQGTRLTVV.

The chain is built from TRBV20-1 and TRBJ2-3; D may be TRBD2 (6 bases). The CDR3 has 15 amino acids. V gave up 4 bases and J gave up 2 bases, with 16 bases separating them. The V gene's germline CDR1 is DFQATT and CDR2 SNEGSKA (reference sequence). The DNA for the CDR3 is TGCAGTGCTAATCGGCCATTAGCGGACACAGATACGCAGTATTTT. Translation: CSANRPLADTDTQYF.

The V and J genes are TRBV6-1 and TRBJ2-1; 7 bases match TRBD2. CDR3 length equals 12 residues. With 3 bases clipped from V and 12 bases from J, the junction kept 5 bases outside the gene matches. The germline V gene has CDR1 MNHNS and CDR2 SASEGT. This CDR3 reads CASSDPTSRQFF. DNA of the CDR3: TGTGCCAGCAGTGACCCGACTAGCCGGCAGTTCTTC.

This chain joins TRBV2 and TRBJ2-7; D uncertain. Trimming pared 6 bases from V and 7 bases from J, leaving 10 bases between. Germline values: CDR1 SNHLY, CDR2 FYNNEI. This CDR3 has 11 amino acids. CDR3: CASRVGKEQYF. CDR3 nucleotides: TGTGCCAGCAGGGTTGGTAAGGAGCAGTACTTC.

The chain employs TRBV7-3 and TRBJ2-5; D is perhaps TRBD2 (6 bases). This CDR3 is 14 amino acids long. Trimming left V 0 bases short and J 6 bases short, with 11 bases between. Germline V gene data show CDR1 as SGHTA and CDR2 as FQGTGA. DNA for the CDR3: TGTGCCAGCAGCTTAACGGGGACTCCGCAGACCCAGTACTTC. Amino acid sequence: CASSLTGTPQTQYF. The full variable domain, with the rest looked up from reference TRBV7-3 and TRBJ2-5, is GAGVSQTPSNKVTEKGKYVELRCDPISGHTALYWYRQSLGQGPEFLIYFQGTGAADDSGLPNDRFFAVRPEGSVSTLKIQRTERGDSAVYLCASSLTGTPQTQYFGPGTRLLVL.